Below, 22 T cell receptor beta chains from the same sample are listed, as sequenced in a study of cytomegalovirus exposure and HLA in healthy donors. In the PCR, 60 Vbeta and 13 Jbeta primers were used. The table came from immunoSEQ multiplex PCR; TCRdb's copy has only in-frame clones and leaves some out. The sample lists over 150,000 clones, about 71% occurring once. Sequencing used PBMCs. Receptors originate from a woman aged 40 to 50 in good health and CMV-seropositive.

The sample holds one count of this clone. V gene TRBV6-5 combines with J gene TRBJ2-3; 8 positions agree with TRBD2. The germline CDR1 and CDR2 sequences are MNHEY and SVGAGI. After removal of 6 bases from V and 2 bases from J, the junction contained 4 bases not matched to a gene. The CDR3 contains 14 residues. DNA for the CDR3: TGTGCCAGCAGACCCGGACTAGCCACAGATACGCAGTATTTT. The encoded protein is CASRPGLATDTQYF.

The V call is TRBV9, the J call TRBJ2-3, with TRBD2 identical over 7 bases. Per germline, CDR1 SGDLS and CDR2 YYNGEE. The CDR3 sequence is 16 residues long. V was pared by 3 bases and J by 0 bases, with 7 bases of the junction left unmatched. CDR3 in amino acids: CASSARLATSTDTQYF. Here the CDR3 DNA reads TGTGCCAGCAGCGCGAGACTAGCCACTAGCACAGATACGCAGTATTTT.

The chain combines TRBV28 with TRBJ1-2; no clear D. The CDR3 runs 15 residues. Deletions cut 4 bases from V and 5 bases from J, with 17 bases between. Per the germline V gene, CDR1 is MDHEN and CDR2 is SYDVKM. The CDR3 DNA sequence: TGTGCCAGCAGTTCCCCTCTCCGGAGGAGTTATGGCTACACCTTC. This gives the protein CASSSPLRRSYGYTF.

This chain links TRBV27 with TRBJ2-5; 13 bases agree with TRBD2. V was pared by 5 bases and J by 5 bases, with 8 bases of the junction left unmatched. CDR3 size: 16 residues. Germline CDR1 and CDR2: MNHEY and SMNVEV (reference sequence). Here the CDR3 reads CASSLGTSGVGETQYF. The CDR3 bases are TGTGCCAGCAGTCTCGGGACTAGCGGGGTGGGGGAGACCCAGTACTTC.

The chain links TRBV5-4 to TRBJ2-1; 8 positions match TRBD2. CDR3 size: 15 residues. V lost 1 base to trimming and J lost 2 bases; unmatched junction nucleotides: 2. Germline CDR1 and CDR2: SGHNT and YYREEE (reference sequence). In nucleotides, the CDR3 is TGTGCCAGCAGCTTGACTAGCGGAACCTACAATGAGCAGTTCTTC. Protein product: CASSLTSGTYNEQFF.

The genes are TRBV4-2 and TRBJ2-3; 7 positions agree with TRBD1. The germline CDR1 and CDR2 sequences are LGHNA and YNFKEQ. V lost 4 bases and J lost 3; bases outside the gene matches: 7. The CDR3 runs to 15 residues. Here the CDR3 DNA reads TGTGCCAGCAGCCCTTTAGGGGGCAATACAGATACGCAGTATTTT. This codes for CASSPLGGNTDTQYF.

The V call is TRBV7-2, the J call TRBJ1-1; no clear D. Germline CDR1 SGHTA, CDR2 FQGNSA. The CDR3 totals 14 residues. The V and J ends lost 2 bases and 3 bases respectively, with 10 bases between them. The CDR3 here is CASSLNRGDTEAFF. CDR3 coding DNA: TGTGCCAGCAGCTTAAACCGGGGAGACACTGAAGCTTTCTTT.

This clone was found once. One junction end disagrees with the germline gene, perhaps due to a read error. The rearrangement links TRBV7-3 to TRBJ1-2; D uncertain. The CDR3 contains 13 residues. Germline CDR1 SGHTA, CDR2 FQGTGA. The CDR3: CASSLMGYYGHTF. The CDR3 DNA follows: TGTGCCAGCAGCTTAATGGGTTACTATGGCCACACCTTC.

V usage is TRBV14 and J usage is TRBJ2-5; no reliable D call. This CDR3 contains 16 residues. Germline CDR1 is SGHDN and CDR2 is FVKESK. The V and J ends lost 6 bases and 0 bases respectively, with 17 bases between them. CDR3 DNA: TGTGCCAGCAGTCATCCTAGGCGAAGCGACCAAGAGACCCAGTACTTC. Protein sequence: CASSHPRRSDQETQYF.

Only one count was recorded for this clone. The rearrangement uses TRBV4-2 and TRBJ2-2; D may be TRBD2 (6 bases). Germline V gene lookup returns CDR1 LGHNA and CDR2 YNFKEQ. V shed 0 bases and J shed 4 bases, with 9 bases lying between them. CDR3 length equals 15 residues. The CDR3 sequence: CASSQDLRGTGELFF. CDR3 bases: TGTGCCAGCAGCCAAGATTTGCGGGGCACCGGGGAGCTGTTTTTT.

The rearrangement uses TRBV6-1 and TRBJ1-5, with 10 bases identical to TRBD1. Germline CDR1 and CDR2: MNHNS and SASEGT. Trimming at V came to 3 bases and at J to 2 bases, leaving 7 bases not matched to a gene. This CDR3 spans 17 amino acids. The CDR3 nucleotides are TGTGCCAGCAGTGAGCCGACAGGGGGCATTCGCAATCAGCCCCAGCATTTT. Translated, it gives CASSEPTGGIRNQPQHF.

The genes are TRBV11-3 and TRBJ2-5; the match to TRBD2 covers 12 bases. From germline, CDR1 is SGHNT and CDR2 YENEEA. CDR3 length: 16 residues. V lost 4 bases to trimming and J lost 1 base; unmatched junction nucleotides: 4. The CDR3 DNA reads as TGTGCCAGCAGCTCCGGGACTAGCGGGTTCCAAGAGACCCAGTACTTC. It codes for CASSSGTSGFQETQYF. The full variable domain, rest sourced from reference TRBV11-3 and TRBJ2-5, is EAGVVQSPRYKIIEKKQPVAFWCNPISGHNTLYWYLQNLGQGPELLIRYENEEAVDDSQLPKDRFSAERLKGVDSTLKIQPAELGDSAVYLCASSSGTSGFQETQYFGPGTRLLVL.

This rearrangement joins TRBV19 to TRBJ2-3; the D gene is possibly TRBD1 (7 bases). The CDR3 length is 16 residues. Trimming cost V 4 bases and J 1 base, with 15 bases left between them. Germline lookup yields CDR1 LNHDA and CDR2 SQIVND (reference sequence). The CDR3 loop reads CASSKGARGGTDTQYF. The DNA of the CDR3 is TGTGCCAGTAGTAAGGGGGCCAGGGGGGGCACAGATACGCAGTATTTT.

V usage is TRBV11-2 and J usage is TRBJ2-7; perhaps TRBD2 as D (5 bases). CDR3 length: 13 residues. Germline V gives CDR1 SGHAT, CDR2 FQNNGV. The V end was cut by 1 base, the J end by 7 bases, with 11 bases between. The CDR3 coding sequence is TGTGCCAGCAGCTTAGTAGAGGGAATGGAGCAGTACTTC. It encodes CASSLVEGMEQYF.

This clone was picked up one time. This sequence joins TRBV4-3 and TRBJ2-1; the match to TRBD2 covers 9 bases. With V trimmed by 1 base and J by 5 bases, 3 bases remained unmatched. CDR1 is LGHNA and CDR2 is YSLEER in the germline V gene. The CDR3 extends over 15 amino acids. The CDR3 DNA follows: TGCGCCAGCAGCCAAGGAGTAGCGGGAGACAATGAGCAGTTCTTC. Residues: CASSQGVAGDNEQFF.

This clone has more than one count but fewer than ten. The chain uses TRBV2 and TRBJ1-2, with D tentatively TRBD1 (5 bases). This CDR3 is built from 14 residues. The ends were cut back, 0 bases at V and 4 bases at J, with 9 bases in the middle. Germline CDR1 and CDR2: SNHLY and FYNNEI. DNA for the CDR3: TGTGCCAGCAGTGAAGCGCAGGGTCTCTATGGCTACACCTTC. Translating it yields CASSEAQGLYGYTF.

The chain uses TRBV6-1 and TRBJ1-5, with a weak D call TRBD1 (5 bases). V was pared by 3 bases and J by 7 bases, with 16 bases between. Germline CDR1 reads MNHNS; CDR2 reads SASEGT. CDR3 size: 15 residues. DNA for the CDR3: TGTGCCAGCAGTGATGGTCCGGCCGGGGGGCAGCCCCAGCATTTT. It translates to CASSDGPAGGQPQHF.

The gene calls are TRBV10-3 and TRBJ2-7; perhaps TRBD2 as D (5 bases). Germline-derived CDR1 and CDR2 are ENHRY and SYGVKD. V was pared by 7 bases and J by 3 bases, with 16 bases between. The CDR3 covers 14 residues. CDR3 bases: TGTGCCATCAAAGCGGAAGGCGGGCACTACGAGCAGTACTTC. Translated: CAIKAEGGHYEQYF.

This chain joins TRBV5-1 and TRBJ1-5; 7 bases map to TRBD1. From germline, CDR1 is SGHRS and CDR2 YFSETQ. The CDR3 contains 15 residues. V was clipped by 7 bases and J by 0 bases; unmatched bases: 7. The CDR3 here is CASAVTGDSNQPQHF. The CDR3 DNA reads as TGCGCCAGCGCGGTAACAGGGGATAGCAATCAGCCCCAGCATTTT.

A few counts support this clone. The rearrangement links TRBV6-5 to TRBJ1-4, with D maybe TRBD1 (5 bases). Trimming took 0 bases from V and 8 from J, leaving 13 bases between them. The CDR3 consists of 15 residues. Germline values: CDR1 MNHEY, CDR2 SVGAGI. The DNA of the CDR3 is TGTGCCAGCAGTTACTCGACGGGGGACGAGGAAAAACTGTTTTTT. Translating gives CASSYSTGDEEKLFF.

This clone was observed a handful of times. The chain links TRBV25-1 to TRBJ2-1; 8 nucleotides match TRBD2. The junction had 12 bases not matched to a gene; V was cut back by 7 bases and J by 10 bases. CDR3 size: 14 residues. The germline gives CDR1 MGHDK, CDR2 SYGVNS. The CDR3: CASKESSGIREQFF. DNA of the CDR3: TGTGCCAGCAAGGAGAGTAGCGGGATTCGCGAGCAGTTCTTC.

This chain links TRBV6-4 with TRBJ1-2; 9 positions agree with TRBD1. CDR1 is MRHNA, CDR2 SNTAGT, per germline. Trimming cost V 3 bases and J 6 bases; bases outside gene matches: 5. This CDR3 spans 14 amino acids. CDR3 bases: TGTGCCAGCAGTGATCCCAGGGACAGGGATGGCTACACCTTC. The encoded protein is CASSDPRDRDGYTF.